These T cell receptor beta chains were read from a single sample in a study of glioma-infiltrating T cells. TCRdb independently ran MiXCR on the multiplex PCR reads; one entry per CDR3 protein. The data show 90,000 to 110,000 distinct CDR3 sequences, with less than 30% seen just once and roughly 30% held by the top ten. The sequenced material came from glioma tissue, nonneoplastic brain tissue, or PBMCs (not recorded which). These receptors originate from a human donor with low-grade glioma or glioblastoma, undergoing nonglioma brain surgery, or in good health (not recorded which). CDR3s include the opening cysteine and the closing phenylalanine or tryptophan. Each record gives: clone size, D gene, V gene, J gene, CDR3 DNA, CDR3 protein. D genes are given only for firm matches. Size is stated for part of the rows, as once, few or many counts, or as a class when the clone is expanded.

-,TRBD2,TRBV11-2,TRBJ2-5,TGTGCCAGCAGCTTCCGACTAGCGACAAAAGAGACCCAGTACTTC,CASSFRLATKETQYF
many,TRBD1,TRBV6-2/TRBV6-3,TRBJ2-3,TGTGCCAGCAGTTACCGACAGGGGACAGATACGCAGTATTTT,CASSYRQGTDTQYF
many,TRBD1,TRBV2,TRBJ1-3,TGTGCCAGCAGTCCGCAGGGGGTCCCTGGAAACACCATATATTTT,CASSPQGVPGNTIYF
many,-,TRBV28,TRBJ1-1,TGTGCCAGCGGGACACATAACACTGAAGCTTTCTTT,CASGTHNTEAFF
many,TRBD1,TRBV7-9,TRBJ2-7,TGTGCCAGCAGTCGGGACAGGGAATCCTACGAGCAGTACTTC,CASSRDRESYEQYF
many,-,TRBV24-1,TRBJ2-1,TGTGCCACCAGTGATTCCCTAGGGTGGAGGGACAATGAGCAGTTCTTC,CATSDSLGWRDNEQFF
many,-,TRBV28,TRBJ2-1,TGTGCCAGCAGTTCCGGGACACCGCTTCCCTACAATGAGCAGTTCTTC,CASSSGTPLPYNEQFF
many,-,TRBV28,TRBJ1-1,TGTGCCAGCAGCCCCGACAGTATGAACACTGAAGCTTTCTTT,CASSPDSMNTEAFF
-,-,TRBV11-3,TRBJ2-1,TGTGCCAGCAGCGGGACGGGGGCAGGGGAAAATGAGCAGTTCTTC,CASSGTGAGENEQFF
many,-,TRBV10-3,TRBJ1-1,TGTGCCATCAGTCACAGGGAAGTAACTGAAGCTTTCTTT,CAISHREVTEAFF
-,-,TRBV6-2/TRBV6-3,TRBJ2-2,TGTGTTAGCAGTTACGGGGCCGGGGAGCTGTTTTTT,CVSSYGAGELFF
many,-,TRBV10-3,TRBJ1-2,TGTGCCATCAGTGATTGGGGGGGCGCAATCGATGGCTACACCTTC,CAISDWGGAIDGYTF